Listed below are T cell receptor beta chains from one sample, sequenced in a study of shared clonotypes between healthy human individuals. Here immunoSEQ multiplex PCR was the method, and the copy in TCRdb shows in-frame clones only, minus some. The table has more than 1.2 million clones, roughly 98.5% seen once. Material: naive CD4+ T cells sorted from blood. These receptors were taken from a man aged 25 to 40 in good health. The CDR3 runs from the conserved cysteine through the conserved F or W. D genes are given only for firm matches. A clone size is listed for some rows: how often the clone was seen (once, few, many), or a class if it is expanded.

clone_size	v_call	j_call	cdr3_length	d_call	cdr3_nt	cdr3_aa
NA	TRBV30	TRBJ2-1	11	NA	TGTGCCTGCCCGCCCTCGAGTGAGCAGTTCTTC	CACPPSSEQFF
NA	TRBV19	TRBJ2-3	16	NA	TGTGCCAGCGAGGACAGAGGGGGGCTTAGTACAGATACGCAGTATTTT	CASEDRGGLSTDTQYF
NA	TRBV6-1	TRBJ2-7	13	NA	TGTGCCAGCAGTGAAGCAGGGGGACACGAGCAGTACTTC	CASSEAGGHEQYF
once	TRBV6-5	TRBJ2-5	15	TRBD2	TGTGCCAGCAGTTACGGCGGGAGCTCTCAAGAGACCCAGTACTTC	CASSYGGSSQETQYF
NA	TRBV5-1	TRBJ2-2	16	NA	TGCGCCAGCAGCCGGGACCCCCCTGTCGGGACCGGGGAGCTGTTTTTT	CASSRDPPVGTGELFF
NA	TRBV9	TRBJ2-7	14	NA	TGTGCCAGCAGCGTATCGGGCGGTTCCTACGAGCAGTACTTC	CASSVSGGSYEQYF
NA	TRBV7-2	TRBJ2-3	18	TRBD2	TGTGCCAGCAGCTTTCGGACCTTAGCGGGTACTAGCACAGATACGCAGTATTTT	CASSFRTLAGTSTDTQYF
once	TRBV4-2	TRBJ2-2	15	TRBD2	TGTGCCAGCAGCCGACTAGCGGGAGAATCCGGGGAGCTGTTTTTT	CASSRLAGESGELFF
NA	TRBV6-5	TRBJ2-5	16	NA	TGTGCCAGCAGTTACTCGATTACGAAGGATCGAGAGACCCAGTACTTC	CASSYSITKDRETQYF
NA	TRBV5-1	TRBJ2-7	15	TRBD1	TGCGCCAGCAGCTTGGCCGAGGGACAGGGCCGCGAGCAGTACTTC	CASSLAEGQGREQYF
NA	TRBV19	TRBJ2-3	15	NA	TGTGCCAGTAGTAATGCACTCCGGGGCACAGATACGCAGTATTTT	CASSNALRGTDTQYF
NA	TRBV7-2	TRBJ2-2	12	NA	TGTGCCAGCAGCCGGAGCCCCGGGGAGCTGTTTTTT	CASSRSPGELFF
NA	TRBV5-4	TRBJ2-3	17	TRBD2	TGTGCCAGCAGCCCGGGCGGGATAGCGGGTAGCACAGATACGCAGTATTTT	CASSPGGIAGSTDTQYF
NA	TRBV7-6	TRBJ2-3	17	TRBD1	TGTGCCAGCAGCTTAGCTTCGACAGGGGGTGGAACAGATACGCAGTATTTT	CASSLASTGGGTDTQYF
NA	TRBV2	TRBJ2-2	14	NA	TGTGCCAGCAGAACTACAGGGAACACCGGGGAGCTGTTTTTT	CASRTTGNTGELFF
once	TRBV28	TRBJ2-7	15	TRBD1	TGTGCCAGCTGCCTCCAGGGACAGGGGGGCTACGAGCAGTACTTC	CASCLQGQGGYEQYF
NA	TRBV18	TRBJ1-1	16	TRBD1	TGTGCCAGCTTTTTCGGGACAGGGAAAACCCACACTGAAGCTTTCTTT	CASFFGTGKTHTEAFF
NA	TRBV5-1	TRBJ2-5	17	NA	TGCGCCAGCAGCTTGGGGTCCCAGGGCCTCGGGGGAGAGACCCAGTACTTC	CASSLGSQGLGGETQYF
NA	TRBV29-1	TRBJ1-1	13	TRBD1	TGCAGCGTTCGGGACAGGGGTTACACTGAAGCTTTCTTT	CSVRDRGYTEAFF
NA	TRBV5-1	TRBJ1-1	14	TRBD1	TGCGCCAGCAGAACCGGGACAGGGAACACTGAAGCTTTCTTT	CASRTGTGNTEAFF
NA	TRBV5-1	TRBJ2-2	15	TRBD2	TGCGCCAGCATGAGTGGCGGGAGCTTAACCGGGGAGCTGTTTTTT	CASMSGGSLTGELFF
once	TRBV28	TRBJ1-5	12	NA	TGTGCCAGCAGTCTTTTAAATCAGCCCCAGCATTTT	CASSLLNQPQHF
NA	TRBV29-1	TRBJ1-2	10	NA	TGCAGCGTTGACGGGTATGGCTACACCTTC	CSVDGYGYTF
NA	TRBV20-1	TRBJ2-2	11	NA	TGCAGTGCTAGTAGGGCCGGGGAGCTGTTTTTT	CSASRAGELFF
NA	TRBV19	TRBJ2-1	18	NA	TGTGCCAGTAGTCAATTTGGGGGATTGAAAGTTCTCTACAATGAGCAGTTCTTC	CASSQFGGLKVLYNEQFF
NA	TRBV5-1	TRBJ1-2	13	NA	TGCGCCAGCAGCTTGGACAGGGTGCGTGGCTACACCTTC	CASSLDRVRGYTF
NA	TRBV29-1	TRBJ1-1	13	NA	TGCAGCGTTGGAGAAGACGGGAACACTGAAGCTTTCTTT	CSVGEDGNTEAFF
NA	TRBV7-9	TRBJ2-1	15	NA	TGTGCCCAAGGCCAAGACCCATTTCCCTACAATGAGCAGTTCTTC	CAQGQDPFPYNEQFF
NA	TRBV29-1	TRBJ2-2	15	TRBD2	TGCAGCGCCCAGGTAGCGGGAGGGCCGAACGGGGAGCTGTTTTTT	CSAQVAGGPNGELFF
NA	TRBV2	TRBJ2-7	13	NA	TGTGCCAGCAGCACCCAAGCTAGGGACGAGCAGTACTTC	CASSTQARDEQYF
NA	TRBV5-4	TRBJ2-7	13	TRBD2	TGTGCCAGCAGCTTGGTTCTAGCGGGTGAGCAGTACTTC	CASSLVLAGEQYF
NA	TRBV30	TRBJ2-3	12	NA	TGTGCCTGGAGTCACCACACAGATACGCAGTATTTT	CAWSHHTDTQYF
NA	TRBV14	TRBJ2-7	14	NA	TGTGCCAGCAGTCCCACGGGAGTTGTCTACGAGCAGTACTTC	CASSPTGVVYEQYF
NA	TRBV28	TRBJ1-2	16	NA	TGTGCCAGCAGTCGCTTGTCGGGGGCTAGGAGCTATGGCTACACCTTC	CASSRLSGARSYGYTF
NA	TRBV2	TRBJ1-5	14	TRBD1	TGTGCCAGCAGTCCGGACAGGGCGGAACAGCCCCAGCATTTT	CASSPDRAEQPQHF
once	TRBV15	TRBJ2-3	15	TRBD2	TGTGCCACCACATCCGGGACTAGCGAAGGAGATACGCAGTATTTT	CATTSGTSEGDTQYF
NA	TRBV11-2	TRBJ2-5	15	NA	TGTGCCAGCAGCCCCGCTCCTTTCCGGGCGGAGACCCAGTACTTC	CASSPAPFRAETQYF
NA	TRBV5-1	TRBJ2-2	13	NA	TGCGCCAGCAGCTTGTCGTACACCGGGGAGCTGTTTTTT	CASSLSYTGELFF
once	TRBV10-3	TRBJ1-1	15	TRBD1	TGTGCCATCAGTGCTACCGGGACAGCGAACACTGAAGCTTTCTTT	CAISATGTANTEAFF
NA	TRBV19	TRBJ2-1	15	TRBD2	TGTGCCAGTAGCCTCCTAGCGGGAGGGAGGGGTGAGCAGTTCTTC	CASSLLAGGRGEQFF
NA	TRBV9	TRBJ2-1	15	TRBD2	TGTGCCAGCAGCGTCGGGACTAGCGGTTACAATGAGCAGTTCTTC	CASSVGTSGYNEQFF